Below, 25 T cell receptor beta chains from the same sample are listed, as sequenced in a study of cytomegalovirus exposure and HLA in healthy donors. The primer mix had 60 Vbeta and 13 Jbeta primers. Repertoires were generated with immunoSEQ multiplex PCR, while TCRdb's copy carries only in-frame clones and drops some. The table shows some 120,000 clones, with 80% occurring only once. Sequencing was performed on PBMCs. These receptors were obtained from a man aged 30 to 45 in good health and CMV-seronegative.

The CDR3 region has the DNA TGTGCCATCAGTAGTCCTATTAGCGACAGGGGATACGAGACCCAGTACTTC. It codes for CAISSPISDRGYETQYF. This chain links TRBV10-3 with TRBJ2-5, with 8 nucleotides matching TRBD1. Germline V CDR1 and CDR2: ENHRY, SYGVKD. With 5 bases clipped from V and 5 bases from J, the junction kept 16 bases outside the gene matches. The CDR3 has 17 amino acids.

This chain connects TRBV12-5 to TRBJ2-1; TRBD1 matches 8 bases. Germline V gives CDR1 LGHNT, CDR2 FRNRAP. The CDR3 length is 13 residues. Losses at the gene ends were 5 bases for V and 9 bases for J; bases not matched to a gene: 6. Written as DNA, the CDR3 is TGTGCTAGTGGTCACGGACAGGGAGGTGAGCAGTTCTTC. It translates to CASGHGQGGEQFF.

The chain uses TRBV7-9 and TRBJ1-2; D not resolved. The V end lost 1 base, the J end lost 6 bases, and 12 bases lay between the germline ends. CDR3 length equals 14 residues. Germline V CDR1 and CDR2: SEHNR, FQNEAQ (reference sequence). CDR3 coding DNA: TGTGCCAGCAGCTTAGTCGCCCTGAGGGATGGCTACACCTTC. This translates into CASSLVALRDGYTF. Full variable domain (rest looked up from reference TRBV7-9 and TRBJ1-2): DTGVSQNPRHKITKRGQNVTFRCDPISEHNRLYWYRQTLGQGPEFLTYFQNEAQLEKSRLLSDRFSAERPKGSFSTLEIQRTEQGDSAMYLCASSLVALRDGYTFGSGTRLTVV.

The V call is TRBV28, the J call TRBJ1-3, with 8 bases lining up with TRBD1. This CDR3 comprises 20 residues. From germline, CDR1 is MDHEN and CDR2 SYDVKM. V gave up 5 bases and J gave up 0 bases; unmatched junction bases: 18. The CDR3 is CASSLEISWGQVNSGNTIYF. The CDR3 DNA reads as TGTGCCAGCAGTCTAGAGATCTCGTGGGGACAGGTTAACTCTGGAAACACCATATATTTT.

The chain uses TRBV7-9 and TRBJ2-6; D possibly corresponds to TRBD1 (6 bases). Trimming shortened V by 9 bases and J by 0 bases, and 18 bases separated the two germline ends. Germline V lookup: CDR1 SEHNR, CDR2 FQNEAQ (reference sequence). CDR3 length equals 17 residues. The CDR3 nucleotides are TGTGCCAGTAGAGACAAGGGACAAATCTCTGGGGCCAACGTCCTGACTTTC. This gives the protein CASRDKGQISGANVLTF.

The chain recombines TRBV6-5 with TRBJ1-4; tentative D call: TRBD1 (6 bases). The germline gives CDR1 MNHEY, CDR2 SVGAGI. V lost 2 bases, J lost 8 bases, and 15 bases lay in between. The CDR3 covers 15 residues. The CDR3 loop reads CASSYGLGGTEKLFF. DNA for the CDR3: TGTGCCAGCAGTTACGGGTTGGGGGGGACAGAAAAACTGTTTTTT.

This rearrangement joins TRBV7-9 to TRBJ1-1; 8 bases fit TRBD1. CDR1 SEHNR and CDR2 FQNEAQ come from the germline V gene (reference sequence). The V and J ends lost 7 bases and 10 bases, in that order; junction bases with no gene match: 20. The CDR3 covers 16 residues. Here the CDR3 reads CASTLGQGLSLRAAFF. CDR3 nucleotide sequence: TGTGCCAGCACTCTAGGACAGGGTCTCTCTTTAAGGGCAGCTTTCTTT.

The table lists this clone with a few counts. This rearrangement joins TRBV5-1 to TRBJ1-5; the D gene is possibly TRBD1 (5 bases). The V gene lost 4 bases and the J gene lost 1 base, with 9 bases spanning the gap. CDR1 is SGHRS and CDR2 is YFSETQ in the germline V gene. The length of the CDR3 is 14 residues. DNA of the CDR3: TGCGCCAGCAGCGTCAGGGAAAGCAATCAGCCCCAGCATTTT. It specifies CASSVRESNQPQHF.

The CDR3 region is CASSIGTGAYEQYF. Written as DNA, the CDR3 is TGTGCCAGTAGTATAGGGACTGGGGCCTACGAGCAGTACTTC. This sequence joins TRBV19 and TRBJ2-7; the D gene is possibly TRBD2 (5 bases). Germline lookup yields CDR1 LNHDA and CDR2 SQIVND (reference sequence). The CDR3 contains 14 residues. With 1 base removed from V and 2 bases from J, the gap between germline ends came to 9 bases.

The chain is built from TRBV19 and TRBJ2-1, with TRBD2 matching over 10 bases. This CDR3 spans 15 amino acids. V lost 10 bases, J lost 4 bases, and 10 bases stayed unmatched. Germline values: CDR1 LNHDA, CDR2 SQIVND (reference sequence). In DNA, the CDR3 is TGTGCCACTACCCCTAGCGGGAGTTCGTACAATGAGCAGTTCTTC. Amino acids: CATTPSGSSYNEQFF.

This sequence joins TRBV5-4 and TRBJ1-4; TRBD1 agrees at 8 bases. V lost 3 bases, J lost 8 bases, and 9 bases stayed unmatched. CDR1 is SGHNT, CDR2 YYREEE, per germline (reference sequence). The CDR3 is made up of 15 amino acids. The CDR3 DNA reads TGTGCCAGCAGCTCGCAGGGGGCGAAATACGAAAAACTGTTTTTT. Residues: CASSSQGAKYEKLFF.

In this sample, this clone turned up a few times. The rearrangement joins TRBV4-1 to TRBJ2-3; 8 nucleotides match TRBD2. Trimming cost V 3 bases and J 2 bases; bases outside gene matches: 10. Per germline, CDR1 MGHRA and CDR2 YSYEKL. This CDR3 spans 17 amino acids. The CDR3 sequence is CASSHPKRERNTDTQYF. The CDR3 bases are TGCGCCAGCAGCCATCCCAAGCGGGAGCGGAACACAGATACGCAGTATTTT.

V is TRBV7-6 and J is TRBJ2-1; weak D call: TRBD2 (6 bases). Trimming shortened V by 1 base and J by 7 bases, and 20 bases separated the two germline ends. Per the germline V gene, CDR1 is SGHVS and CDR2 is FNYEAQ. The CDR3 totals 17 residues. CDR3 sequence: CASSLGLGEAGVNEQFF. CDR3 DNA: TGTGCCAGCAGCTTAGGGCTGGGGGAGGCAGGTGTAAATGAGCAGTTCTTC. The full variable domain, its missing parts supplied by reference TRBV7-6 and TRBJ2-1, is GAGVSQSPRYKVTKRGQDVALRCDPISGHVSLYWYRQALGQGPEFLTYFNYEAQQDKSGLPNDRFSAERPEGSISTLTIQRTEQRDSAMYRCASSLGLGEAGVNEQFFGPGTRLTVL.

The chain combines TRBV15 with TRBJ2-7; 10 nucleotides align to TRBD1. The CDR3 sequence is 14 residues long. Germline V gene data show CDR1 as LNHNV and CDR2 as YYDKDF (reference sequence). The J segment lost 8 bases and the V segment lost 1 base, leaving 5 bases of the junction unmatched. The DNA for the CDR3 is TGTGCCACCAGCAGAGTCGGGACAGGGGATCAGCAGTACTTC. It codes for CATSRVGTGDQQYF. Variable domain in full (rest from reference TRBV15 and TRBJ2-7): DAMVIQNPRYQVTQFGKPVTLSCSQTLNHNVMYWYQQKSSQAPKLLFHYYDKDFNNEADTPDNFQSRRPNTSFCFLDIRSPGLGDTAMYLCATSRVGTGDQQYFGPGTRLTVT.

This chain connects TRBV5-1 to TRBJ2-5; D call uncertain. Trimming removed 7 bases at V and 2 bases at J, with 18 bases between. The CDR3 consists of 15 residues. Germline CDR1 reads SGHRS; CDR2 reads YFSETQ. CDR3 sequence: CASRRFDGRQETQYF. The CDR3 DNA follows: TGCGCCAGCCGGCGGTTTGACGGTAGACAAGAGACCCAGTACTTC.

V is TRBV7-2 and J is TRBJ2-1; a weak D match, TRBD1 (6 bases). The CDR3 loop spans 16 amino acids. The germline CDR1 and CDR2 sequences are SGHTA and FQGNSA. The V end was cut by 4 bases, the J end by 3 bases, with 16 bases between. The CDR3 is CASSSNTGKHYNEQFF. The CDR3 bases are TGTGCCAGCAGCTCAAACACAGGGAAGCACTACAATGAGCAGTTCTTC. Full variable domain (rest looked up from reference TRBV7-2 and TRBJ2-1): GAGVSQSPSNKVTEKGKDVELRCDPISGHTALYWYRQSLGQGLEFLIYFQGNSAPDKSGLPSDRFSAERTGGSVSTLTIQRTQQEDSAVYLCASSSNTGKHYNEQFFGPGTRLTVL.

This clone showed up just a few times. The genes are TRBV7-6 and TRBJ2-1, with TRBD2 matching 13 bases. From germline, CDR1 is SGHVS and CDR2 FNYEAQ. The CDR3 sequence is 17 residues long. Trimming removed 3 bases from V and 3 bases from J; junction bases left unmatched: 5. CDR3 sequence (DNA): TGTGCCAGCAGCTTGGGGACTAGCGGGATAGGCTACAATGAGCAGTTCTTC. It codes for CASSLGTSGIGYNEQFF.

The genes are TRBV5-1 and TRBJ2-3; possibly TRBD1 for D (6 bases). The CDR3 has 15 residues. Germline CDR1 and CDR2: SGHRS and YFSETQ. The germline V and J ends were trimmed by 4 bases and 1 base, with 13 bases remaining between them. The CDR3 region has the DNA TGCGCCAGCAGCCGACAGGCACCTGGCACAGATACGCAGTATTTT. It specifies CASSRQAPGTDTQYF.

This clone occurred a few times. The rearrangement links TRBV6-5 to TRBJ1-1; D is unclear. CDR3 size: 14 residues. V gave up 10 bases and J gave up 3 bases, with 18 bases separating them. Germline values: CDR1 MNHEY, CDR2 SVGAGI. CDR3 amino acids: CATRGRAAYTEAFF. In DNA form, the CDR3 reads TGTGCCACCCGTGGGAGGGCTGCGTACACTGAAGCTTTCTTT.

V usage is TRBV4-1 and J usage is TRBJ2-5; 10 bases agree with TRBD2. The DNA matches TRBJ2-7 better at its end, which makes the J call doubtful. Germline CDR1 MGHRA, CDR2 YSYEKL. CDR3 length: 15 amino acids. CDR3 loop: CASSQASGGNYEQYF. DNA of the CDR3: TGCGCCAGCAGCCAAGCTAGCGGGGGTAACTACGAGCAGTACTTC.

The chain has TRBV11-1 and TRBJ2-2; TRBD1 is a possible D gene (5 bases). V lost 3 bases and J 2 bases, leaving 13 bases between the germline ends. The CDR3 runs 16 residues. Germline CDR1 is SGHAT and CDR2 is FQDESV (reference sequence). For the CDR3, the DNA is TGTGCCAGCAGCTTGACAGAAGTGTCAAACACCGGGGAGCTGTTTTTT. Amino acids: CASSLTEVSNTGELFF.

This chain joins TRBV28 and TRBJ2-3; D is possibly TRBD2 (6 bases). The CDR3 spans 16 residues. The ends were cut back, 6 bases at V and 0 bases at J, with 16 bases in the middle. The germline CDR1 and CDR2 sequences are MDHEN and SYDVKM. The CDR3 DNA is TGTGCCAGCAGGTCCTCGGGAGAAACTAGCACAGATACGCAGTATTTT. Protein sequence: CASRSSGETSTDTQYF.

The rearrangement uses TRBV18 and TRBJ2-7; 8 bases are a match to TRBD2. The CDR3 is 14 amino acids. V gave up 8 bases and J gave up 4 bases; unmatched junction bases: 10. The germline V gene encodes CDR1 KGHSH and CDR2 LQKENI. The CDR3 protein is CASPIGGAEYEQYF. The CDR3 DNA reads TGTGCCAGCCCCATCGGGGGGGCAGAATACGAGCAGTACTTC. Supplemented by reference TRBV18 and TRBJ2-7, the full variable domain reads NAGVMQNPRHLVRRRGQEARLRCSPMKGHSHVYWYRQLPEEGLKFMVYLQKENIIDESGMPKERFSAEFPKEGPSILRIQQVVRGDSAAYFCASPIGGAEYEQYFGPGTRLTVT.

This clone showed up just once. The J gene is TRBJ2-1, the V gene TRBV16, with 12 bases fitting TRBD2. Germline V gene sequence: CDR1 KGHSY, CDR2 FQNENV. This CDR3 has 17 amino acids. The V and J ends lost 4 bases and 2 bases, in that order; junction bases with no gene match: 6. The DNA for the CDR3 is TGTGCCAGCAGCCGAGGACTAGCGGGAAATCCCTACAATGAGCAGTTCTTC. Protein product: CASSRGLAGNPYNEQFF.

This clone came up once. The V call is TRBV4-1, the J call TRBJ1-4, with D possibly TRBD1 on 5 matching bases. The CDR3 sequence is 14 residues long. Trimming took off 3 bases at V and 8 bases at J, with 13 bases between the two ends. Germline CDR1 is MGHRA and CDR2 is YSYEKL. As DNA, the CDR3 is TGCGCCAGCAGCCAGAGCCGACAGAGGGAAAAACTGTTTTTT. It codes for CASSQSRQREKLFF.